Each of the 29 T cell receptor beta chains below was sequenced from the same sample in a study of OX40 agonist ivuxolimab in advanced cancers. Using immunoSEQ multiplex PCR, the repertoire was profiled, and TCRdb retains in-frame clones only, with some absent. The table shows 60,000 to 75,000 clones, with around 88% occurring only once. Source: CD4+ or CD8+ T cells sorted from blood, taken in a trial of the OX40 agonist ivuxolimab. The source is an adult with an advanced solid tumor such as melanoma, head and neck, liver or kidney cancer.

This clone was detected only once. The V and J genes are TRBV2 and TRBJ1-4; D perhaps matches TRBD1 (6 bases). Per the germline V gene, CDR1 is SNHLY and CDR2 is FYNNEI. Trimming took 6 bases from V and 4 from J, leaving 12 bases between them. CDR3 length equals 14 residues. Here the CDR3 reads CASREDRVNEKLFF. CDR3 in DNA: TGTGCCAGCAGGGAGGACAGAGTTAATGAAAAACTGTTTTTT.

The chain links TRBV25-1 to TRBJ1-4; D is ambiguous. Trimming removed 7 bases at V and 4 bases at J, with 13 bases between. Germline CDR1 is MGHDK and CDR2 is SYGVNS. The CDR3 contains 14 residues. This chain's CDR3 is CASIHSGNNEKLFF. Written as DNA, the CDR3 is TGTGCCAGCATTCACAGTGGGAATAATGAAAAACTGTTTTTT.

CDR3 protein: CATSLAGGLNEQFF. The CDR3, as DNA: TGTGCCACTTCGCTAGCGGGGGGGCTCAATGAGCAGTTCTTC. This chain connects TRBV25-1 to TRBJ2-1; TRBD2 aligns across 12 bases. CDR1 MGHDK and CDR2 SYGVNS come from the germline V gene. The J segment lost 6 bases and the V segment lost 10 bases, leaving 7 bases of the junction unmatched. This CDR3 has 14 amino acids.

This chain joins TRBV7-9 and TRBJ2-1; D remains ambiguous. This CDR3 is 15 amino acids long. Germline V gene data show CDR1 as SEHNR and CDR2 as FQNEAQ (reference sequence). V lost 0 bases, J lost 1 base, and 7 bases lay in between. The CDR3 is CASSLAAGSYNEQFF. DNA of the CDR3: TGTGCCAGCAGCTTAGCGGCCGGTTCCTACAATGAGCAGTTCTTC. The variable domain in full, completed from reference TRBV7-9 and TRBJ2-1, reads DTGVSQNPRHKITKRGQNVTFRCDPISEHNRLYWYRQTLGQGPEFLTYFQNEAQLEKSRLLSDRFSAERPKGSFSTLEIQRTEQGDSAMYLCASSLAAGSYNEQFFGPGTRLTVL.

The V gene is TRBV6-5, the J gene TRBJ1-1, with D possibly matching TRBD1 (5 bases). V was cut by 2 bases and J by 7 bases, with 14 bases left in between. Germline V lookup: CDR1 MNHEY, CDR2 SVGAGI. The CDR3 totals 14 residues. The CDR3 nucleotides read TGTGCCAGCAGTTACGGAAGACGGGGACTTGAAGCTTTCTTT. Encoded protein: CASSYGRRGLEAFF.

This sequence joins TRBV7-6 and TRBJ2-1, with a tentative D call TRBD2 (5 bases). The CDR3 has 17 residues. Germline-derived CDR1 and CDR2 are SGHVS and FNYEAQ. V lost 1 base and J lost 6, with 19 bases in between. The chain's CDR3 is CASSLGVRAPGRNEQFF. The CDR3 DNA sequence: TGTGCCAGCAGCTTAGGCGTGAGGGCCCCTGGCCGCAATGAGCAGTTCTTC.

This chain links TRBV7-3 with TRBJ2-3; D ambiguous. Germline CDR1 SGHTA, CDR2 FQGTGA. V gave up 0 bases and J gave up 5 bases, with 6 bases separating them. This CDR3 has 13 amino acids. The CDR3 sequence is CASSLTALDTQYF. The CDR3 bases are TGTGCCAGCAGCTTAACTGCCCTAGATACGCAGTATTTT.

This clone was observed a single time. This chain joins TRBV4-3 and TRBJ1-3, with D possibly matching TRBD1 (5 bases). V lost 1 base, J lost 2 bases, and 9 bases lay in between. The CDR3 runs to 15 residues. The germline V gene encodes CDR1 LGHNA and CDR2 YSLEER. Written as DNA, the CDR3 is TGCGCCAGCAGCCAAGCGGGGCGGGCTGGAAACACCATATATTTT. Residues: CASSQAGRAGNTIYF.

There are a few counts of this clone. The rearrangement links TRBV11-2 to TRBJ1-4; D ambiguous. The V gene lost 5 bases and the J gene lost 0 bases, with 7 bases spanning the gap. This CDR3 is built from 14 residues. Per germline, CDR1 SGHAT and CDR2 FQNNGV. CDR3 sequence (DNA): TGTGCCAGCAGCCCGACAACAACTAATGAAAAACTGTTTTTT. It encodes CASSPTTTNEKLFF.

V usage is TRBV7-9 and J usage is TRBJ2-7; perhaps TRBD2 as D (5 bases). Germline V lookup: CDR1 SEHNR, CDR2 FQNEAQ (reference sequence). The length of the CDR3 is 15 residues. Trimming cost V 6 bases and J 8 bases, with 23 bases left between them. Here the CDR3 DNA reads TGTGCCAGCAGTTCCCGGGATTCTTTCGACCCTAAGCAGTACTTC. This translates into CASSSRDSFDPKQYF.

In its sample, this clone was seen once. This rearrangement joins TRBV6-5 to TRBJ1-1; D is undetermined. Germline lookup yields CDR1 MNHEY and CDR2 SVGAGI. CDR3 length: 13 residues. Trimming left V 2 bases short and J 3 bases short, with 7 bases between. This CDR3 is CASSYNGDTEAFF. For the CDR3, the DNA is TGTGCCAGCAGTTACAATGGGGACACTGAAGCTTTCTTT.

The chain carries TRBV11-3 and TRBJ2-3, with a possible D match to TRBD1 (6 bases). Germline V CDR1 and CDR2: SGHNT, YENEEA. Deletions cut 1 base from V and 5 bases from J, with 16 bases between. The CDR3 extends over 16 amino acids. The CDR3 nucleotides are TGTGCCAGCAGCTTAGGGCACAGGGAGAAAATAGATACGCAGTATTTT. It is translated as CASSLGHREKIDTQYF. Full variable domain (missing parts from reference TRBV11-3 and TRBJ2-3): EAGVVQSPRYKIIEKKQPVAFWCNPISGHNTLYWYLQNLGQGPELLIRYENEEAVDDSQLPKDRFSAERLKGVDSTLKIQPAELGDSAVYLCASSLGHREKIDTQYFGPGTRLTVL.

The chain combines TRBV6-6 with TRBJ1-2; D might be TRBD1 (6 bases). The V gene lost 6 bases and the J gene lost 4 bases, with 18 bases spanning the gap. This CDR3 region has 15 residues. Germline V gene data show CDR1 as MNHNY and CDR2 as SVGAGI (reference sequence). CDR3 amino acids: CASRGGGQIAYGYTF. The CDR3 nucleotides are TGTGCCAGCAGGGGGGGTGGACAGATCGCCTATGGCTACACCTTC.

The CDR3 sequence is CASSQGGLTYEQYF. The CDR3 DNA reads TGTGCCAGCAGCCAGGGGGGACTAACCTACGAGCAGTACTTC. The chain employs TRBV6-5 and TRBJ2-7; D could derive from TRBD1 or TRBD2 (7 bases each). Trimming took off 6 bases at V and 2 bases at J, with 14 bases between the two ends. The V gene's germline CDR1 is MNHEY and CDR2 SVGAGI. CDR3 size: 14 residues.

This clone was observed a handful of times. V and J are TRBV5-6 and TRBJ2-7; the D gene is possibly TRBD1 (6 bases). CDR3 length: 16 residues. V lost 4 bases to trimming and J lost 0 bases, with 17 bases between them. Germline V lookup: CDR1 SGHDT, CDR2 YYEEEE. The CDR3 region is CASSALTGQSSYEQYF. In DNA, the CDR3 is TGTGCCAGCAGCGCCCTGACAGGACAGAGCTCCTACGAGCAGTACTTC.

The chain carries TRBV18 and TRBJ1-2; possibly TRBD1 for D (5 bases). Germline lookup yields CDR1 KGHSH and CDR2 LQKENI. This CDR3 has 17 residues. V was pared by 0 bases and J by 4 bases, with 18 bases between. CDR3 in amino acids: CASSPPFASPGTYGYTF. CDR3 sequence (DNA): TGTGCCAGCTCACCACCGTTTGCTTCCCCAGGGACCTATGGCTACACCTTC. Filled out from reference TRBV18 and TRBJ1-2, the complete variable domain reads NAGVMQNPRHLVRRRGQEARLRCSPMKGHSHVYWYRQLPEEGLKFMVYLQKENIIDESGMPKERFSAEFPKEGPSILRIQQVVRGDSAAYFCASSPPFASPGTYGYTFGSGTRLTVV.

The table lists this clone with a count of one. This sequence joins TRBV29-1 and TRBJ1-1, with D uncertain. The CDR3 is 13 amino acids. Germline CDR1 SQVTM, CDR2 ANQGSEA. This CDR3 reads CSVMDHMNTEAFF. The CDR3 bases are TGCTCCGTGATGGACCACATGAACACTGAAGCTTTCTTT.

This chain joins TRBV7-8 and TRBJ2-5; 10 bases are a match to TRBD2. The CDR3 contains 17 residues. Germline-derived CDR1 and CDR2 are SGHVS and FQNEAQ. V lost 1 base to trimming and J lost 1 base; unmatched junction nucleotides: 6. The CDR3: CASSLVRSSGGQETQYF. As DNA, the CDR3 is TGTGCCAGCAGCTTAGTACGGTCTAGCGGGGGCCAAGAGACCCAGTACTTC.

The genes are TRBV5-6 and TRBJ2-7; 7 bases align to TRBD2. The CDR3 covers 19 residues. Germline loops: CDR1 SGHDT, CDR2 YYEEEE. The ends lost 0 bases at V and 5 bases at J; junction bases unmatched: 20. DNA for the CDR3: TGTGCCAGCAGCTTGGTGCGGGCTAGCGGCCCGCTCGATCTCCACGAGCAGTACTTC. It encodes CASSLVRASGPLDLHEQYF. The full variable domain, completed using reference TRBV5-6 and TRBJ2-7, is DAGVTQSPTHLIKTRGQQVTLRCSPKSGHDTVSWYQQALGQGPQFIFQYYEEEERQRGNFPDRFSGHQFPNYSSELNVNALLLGDSALYLCASSLVRASGPLDLHEQYFGPGTRLTVT.

This chain connects TRBV7-2 to TRBJ2-1, with D perhaps given as TRBD1 or TRBD2 (6 bases each). Germline CDR1 SGHTA, CDR2 FQGNSA. The CDR3 has 16 amino acids. Between the trimmed V and J ends, which lost 2 bases and 8 bases, there was a span of 19 bases. CDR3 loop: CASSLRRGPDVYEQFF. The CDR3 DNA reads as TGTGCCAGCAGCTTACGTCGGGGGCCAGATGTGTATGAGCAGTTCTTC.

The rearrangement links TRBV5-1 to TRBJ2-6; D remains unclear. Germline V gene data show CDR1 as SGHRS and CDR2 as YFSETQ. Trimming stripped 0 bases from V and 12 bases from J, with 13 bases between. This CDR3 spans 14 amino acids. The CDR3 is CASSLVVHTSVLTF. The CDR3 DNA follows: TGCGCCAGCAGCTTGGTAGTTCATACGAGCGTCCTGACTTTC.

This sequence joins TRBV10-3 and TRBJ1-3; 10 nucleotides line up with TRBD1. This CDR3 is built from 16 residues. V dropped 3 bases and J dropped 4; count of bases not matched to a gene: 6. Germline CDR1 ENHRY, CDR2 SYGVKD. This chain's CDR3 is CAISDRDRGSGNTIYF. CDR3 DNA sequence: TGTGCCATCAGTGACCGGGACAGGGGATCGGGAAACACCATATATTTT.

The genes are TRBV2 and TRBJ2-1, with 7 bases aligning to TRBD2. The germline V gene has CDR1 SNHLY and CDR2 FYNNEI. The CDR3 consists of 13 residues. V shed 4 bases and J 4 bases; nucleotides not matched to a gene: 1. CDR3 protein: CASSVRGYNEQFF. The CDR3, as DNA: TGTGCCAGCAGTGTGCGGGGGTACAATGAGCAGTTCTTC.

V and J are TRBV28 and TRBJ2-7; perhaps TRBD1 as D (6 bases). The CDR3 length is 15 residues. Germline lookup yields CDR1 MDHEN and CDR2 SYDVKM. Trimming took off 6 bases at V and 13 bases at J, with 28 bases between the two ends. The CDR3 coding sequence is TGTGCCAGCAGCATATGGGGGCAGGGGTTAGATAGGTCTTACTTC. This translates into CASSIWGQGLDRSYF.

This chain links TRBV18 with TRBJ1-6, with 7 positions matching TRBD1. Per the germline V gene, CDR1 is KGHSH and CDR2 is LQKENI. The CDR3 covers 14 residues. V shed 8 bases and J 0 bases; nucleotides not matched to a gene: 1. CDR3 sequence (DNA): TGTGCCAGCAGGGACAGCTCCTATAATTCACCCCTCCACTTT. Residues: CASRDSSYNSPLHF.

The chain joins TRBV28 to TRBJ2-1, with 14 bases lining up with TRBD2. V lost 5 bases and J lost 7; bases outside the gene matches: 10. CDR3 length: 17 amino acids. CDR1 MDHEN and CDR2 SYDVKM come from the germline V gene. This CDR3 is CASSTRTSGGSWNEQFF. The CDR3 coding sequence is TGTGCCAGCAGTACCCGGACTAGCGGGGGGAGTTGGAATGAGCAGTTCTTC.

This chain uses TRBV4-1 with TRBJ2-7; no firm D call. There are 13 residues in the CDR3. Trimming stripped 1 base from V and 6 bases from J, with 10 bases between. The germline V gene encodes CDR1 MGHRA and CDR2 YSYEKL. DNA of the CDR3: TGCGCCAGCAGCCAAGGAGCACTCTCCGAGCAGTACTTC. Protein sequence: CASSQGALSEQYF.

V usage is TRBV7-9 and J usage is TRBJ2-4; tentatively, D is TRBD1 (6 bases). Trimming removed 4 bases from V and 3 bases from J, with 19 bases in between. CDR1 SEHNR and CDR2 FQNEAQ come from the germline V gene (reference sequence). This CDR3 is built from 17 residues. CDR3 in DNA: TGTGCCAGCAGCTCCCCCTCAGGGGCCTATTTCAAAAACATTCAGTACTTC. Amino acids: CASSSPSGAYFKNIQYF.

This chain joins TRBV18 and TRBJ2-7, with D unresolved. This CDR3 has 12 amino acids. Germline V gene data show CDR1 as KGHSH and CDR2 as LQKENI. Trimming removed 6 bases from V and 0 bases from J, with 6 bases in between. DNA for the CDR3: TGTGCCAGCTCTTCTAGCTCCTACGAGCAGTACTTC. It translates to CASSSSSYEQYF.